Each of the 5 T cell receptor beta chains below was sequenced from the same sample in a study of T cells and Merkel cell carcinoma outcomes (dated by TCRdb to the early 2020s). Libraries came from the immunoSEQ multiplex PCR assay. Entries here come from immuneACCESS through TCRdb and include only in-frame sequences with V and J called. Some clones fail to appear in such tables; in the studies checked, an unresolved V gene covers under half of the shortfall, and the cause of the remainder is unknown. This sample gives 9,000 to 10,000 clones in total; 84% of them show up just once. 2% to 2.5% of the sample rests with the top ten. Sequenced material: tumor tissue from Merkel cell carcinoma. The receptors were gathered from a human donor with Merkel cell carcinoma.

V and J are TRBV5-1 and TRBJ2-1; no definite D call. Germline CDR1 reads SGHRS; CDR2 reads YFSETQ. V lost 5 bases and J 0 bases, leaving 12 bases between the germline ends. This CDR3 is built from 15 residues. Here the CDR3 DNA reads TGCGCCAGCAGTAATGAGCCTAGCTCCTACAATGAGCAGTTCTTC. This translates into CASSNEPSSYNEQFF. Variable domain in full (rest from reference TRBV5-1 and TRBJ2-1): KAGVTQTPRYLIKTRGQQVTLSCSPISGHRSVSWYQQTPGQGLQFLFEYFSETQRNKGNFPGRFSGRQFSNSRSEMNVSTLELGDSALYLCASSNEPSSYNEQFFGPGTRLTVL.

V and J are TRBV7-9 and TRBJ2-2; a weak D match, TRBD2 (6 bases). Germline assignment: CDR1 SEHNR and CDR2 FQNEAQ (reference sequence). Between the trimmed V and J ends, which lost 5 bases and 6 bases, there was a span of 16 bases. CDR3 size: 15 residues. Written as DNA, the CDR3 is TGTGCCAGCAGCGCCCCGGGGGTGTTGGCCGGGGAGCTGTTTTTT. Translated: CASSAPGVLAGELFF.

This clone appeared a single time. V and J are TRBV6-5 and TRBJ1-1; D possibly corresponds to TRBD1 (6 bases). This CDR3 comprises 11 residues. Germline lookup yields CDR1 MNHEY and CDR2 SVGAGI. V dropped 6 bases and J dropped 8 bases, with 10 bases sitting between them. The CDR3 region has the DNA TGTGCCAGCAGCCGGGGGCGGGAAGCTTTCTTT. It encodes CASSRGREAFF.

V and J are TRBV15 and TRBJ2-7; unclear D gene. This CDR3 is 13 amino acids long. CDR1 is LNHNV and CDR2 is YYDKDF in the germline V gene (reference sequence). The germline V and J ends were trimmed by 0 bases and 8 bases, with 11 bases remaining between them. The CDR3 sequence: CATSRDFPDQQYF. The CDR3 DNA reads as TGTGCCACCAGCAGAGATTTCCCGGATCAGCAGTACTTC.

This clone was counted a few times. The chain couples TRBV7-9 to TRBJ2-7; 10 bases are shared with TRBD2. With V trimmed by 0 bases and J by 2 bases, 7 bases remained unmatched. The CDR3 sequence is 17 residues long. Germline V lookup: CDR1 SEHNR, CDR2 FQNEAQ (reference sequence). The CDR3 DNA reads TGTGCCAGCAGCTTAGCTAGCGGGGGGCGTTCGACCTACGAGCAGTACTTC. This codes for CASSLASGGRSTYEQYF.